The rows below give T cell receptor beta chains drawn from one sample of a study of blood T cell repertoires in COVID-19. Sequencing used immunoSEQ multiplex PCR; TCRdb keeps in-frame clones, though not all of them. The table has approximately 80,000 clones, approximately 79% seen once. The sequenced sample was peripheral blood. The receptors shown here come from a man aged 65-85 years with active or convalescent COVID-19. Each CDR3 is given with its conserved first and last residue. A D gene is named only where the DNA matches it firmly. Clone sizes are given selectively: once, few, many, or a class where the clone is expanded.

j_call | v_call | d_call | cdr3_length | clone_size | cdr3_nt | cdr3_aa
TRBJ1-2 | TRBV5-1 | - | 14 | - | TGCGCCAGCAGTCTCACGACAGATAACTATGGCTACACCTTC | CASSLTTDNYGYTF
TRBJ2-4 | TRBV6-1 | - | 16 | - | TGTGCCAGCAGTGAAGCGCTCGGGGGAGCCAAAAACATTCAGTACTTC | CASSEALGGAKNIQYF
TRBJ1-2 | TRBV24-1 | - | 14 | - | TGTGCCACCAGTGAACCTACAGAATCCTATGGCTACACCTTC | CATSEPTESYGYTF
TRBJ1-1 | TRBV14 | - | 15 | - | TGTGCCAGCAGCCCACGAACAGGGTCAGGCACTGAAGCTTTCTTT | CASSPRTGSGTEAFF
TRBJ1-1 | TRBV18 | - | 14 | - | TGTGCCAGCTCCAGGGTACAGGCGAACACTGAAGCTTTCTTT | CASSRVQANTEAFF
TRBJ1-1 | TRBV5-6 | TRBD1 | 15 | once | TGTGCCAGCAGCTACAACAGGGGGCAGGACACTGAAGCTTTCTTT | CASSYNRGQDTEAFF
TRBJ2-5 | TRBV5-8 | TRBD1 | 14 | - | TGTGCCAGCAGCTTACAGGGGTGGGGAGAGACCCAGTACTTC | CASSLQGWGETQYF
TRBJ1-5 | TRBV6-1 | - | 15 | - | TGTGCCAGCAGTGAAGCGTATTATAGCAATCAGCCCCAGCATTTT | CASSEAYYSNQPQHF
TRBJ2-7 | TRBV5-1 | TRBD2 | 13 | - | TGCGCCAGCCGGGCGGGGGTCCCCTACGAGCAGTACTTC | CASRAGVPYEQYF
TRBJ1-2 | TRBV5-1 | - | 16 | - | TGCGCCAGCAGCCCCGCGGGGAGTCAACGCGGTCAGGGCTACACCTTC | CASSPAGSQRGQGYTF
TRBJ2-4 | TRBV6-1 | - | 14 | medium-sized | TGTGCCAGCAGTGAAGTAGGGGTGGTCGGCATTCAGTACTTC | CASSEVGVVGIQYF
TRBJ2-6 | TRBV4-1 | - | 16 | once | TGCGCCAGCAGCCCGGCCTTCGGGTCTGGGGCCAACGTCCTGACTTTC | CASSPAFGSGANVLTF
TRBJ2-2 | TRBV7-3 | - | 15 | few | TGTGCCAGCAGCTTAATAGGAGAGAACACCGGGGAGCTGTTTTTT | CASSLIGENTGELFF
TRBJ2-2 | TRBV27 | TRBD2 | 17 | - | TGTGCCAGCAGTTTCTTCGGAGCGGGGGTGAACACCGGGGAGCTGTTTTTT | CASSFFGAGVNTGELFF
TRBJ1-4 | TRBV2 | TRBD1 | 15 | once | TGTGCCAGCAGTCCAGGACAGGCAACTAATGAAAAACTGTTTTTT | CASSPGQATNEKLFF
TRBJ1-6 | TRBV5-8 | TRBD1 | 15 | - | TGTGCCAGCAGTGCGGGGTCCAGGGGGAATTCACCCCTCCACTTT | CASSAGSRGNSPLHF
TRBJ1-3 | TRBV9 | TRBD1 | 13 | - | TGTGCCAGCAGCGGATCAGGGGGGAACACCATATATTTT | CASSGSGGNTIYF
TRBJ1-6 | TRBV10-3 | - | 17 | - | TGTGCCATCAGTGAGGGGGGGGGAAGCTCCTATAATTCACCCCTCCACTTT | CAISEGGGSSYNSPLHF
TRBJ2-6 | TRBV7-7 | TRBD1 | 16 | - | TGTGCTAGCAGCTTGACCGGGACAGGAGGGGCCAACGTCCTGACTTTC | CASSLTGTGGANVLTF
TRBJ1-2 | TRBV6-1 | TRBD1 | 14 | - | TGTGCCAGCAGTGATCGCGACAGGGGAGGTGGCTACACCTTC | CASSDRDRGGGYTF
TRBJ1-1 | TRBV6-5 | TRBD1 | 12 | - | TGTGCCAGCAGTTTGACAGGGAGTGAAGCTTTCTTT | CASSLTGSEAFF
TRBJ1-3 | TRBV9 | - | 17 | - | TGTGCCAGCAGCGTAGGAGGAGGTCTTTCTTCTGGAAACACCATATATTTT | CASSVGGGLSSGNTIYF
TRBJ1-2 | TRBV3-1/TRBV3-2 | TRBD1 | 14 | - | TGTGCCAGCAGCTTACCCACAGGGGCCTATGGCTACACCTTC | CASSLPTGAYGYTF
TRBJ1-2 | TRBV29-1 | - | 15 | many | TGCAGCCTTGAAGGGGAAAGGGGCAGTAACTATGGCTACACCTTC | CSLEGERGSNYGYTF
TRBJ1-1 | TRBV10-2 | - | 13 | - | TGCGCCACCAGCATGACAGGTTGGACTGAAGCTTTCTTT | CATSMTGWTEAFF
TRBJ2-5 | TRBV5-4 | TRBD2 | 16 | - | TGTGCCAGCAGCTCCCGGGGGGGACCCATGTCGGAGACCCAGTACTTC | CASSSRGGPMSETQYF
TRBJ1-3 | TRBV10-3 | - | 14 | - | TGTGCCATCAGTGAGGAGGGGGTTGGAAACACCATATATTTT | CAISEEGVGNTIYF
TRBJ1-4 | TRBV7-9 | - | 14 | - | TGTGCCAGCAGCTTAAGTACAGGGAATGAAAAACTGTTTTTT | CASSLSTGNEKLFF
TRBJ2-7 | TRBV5-1 | - | 15 | - | TGCGCCAGCAGCTTGGCGGCAGGGGACTCCTACGAGCAGTACTTC | CASSLAAGDSYEQYF
TRBJ1-5 | TRBV7-9 | - | 12 | - | TGTGCCAGCAGCCAGGCGGGCCAGCCCCAGCATTTT | CASSQAGQPQHF
TRBJ1-1 | TRBV9 | TRBD1 | 17 | many | TGTGCCAGCAGCGTAGTTATTTTTGGGACAGAGAACACTGAAGCTTTCTTT | CASSVVIFGTENTEAFF
TRBJ2-7 | TRBV3-1/TRBV3-2 | - | 13 | - | TGTGCCAGCAGCCAGATCGGCTCCTACGAGCAGTACTTC | CASSQIGSYEQYF
TRBJ1-1 | TRBV6-5 | - | 14 | once | TGTGCCAGCAGCATGTGGACAGAGAACACTGAAGCTTTCTTT | CASSMWTENTEAFF
TRBJ2-1 | TRBV6-5 | - | 13 | - | TGTGCCAGCAGCCGTCAGTTAGGGGGTGAGCAGTTCTTC | CASSRQLGGEQFF
TRBJ1-3 | TRBV15 | - | 16 | - | TGTGCCACCAGCAGAGGACAGCGAAGCTCTGGAAACACCATATATTTT | CATSRGQRSSGNTIYF
TRBJ1-5 | TRBV6-6 | TRBD1 | 14 | - | TGTGCCAGCAGTGAGCCCGGACAGGATCAGCCCCAGCATTTT | CASSEPGQDQPQHF
TRBJ1-1 | TRBV20-1 | - | 10 | - | TGCAGTGCGTTGAGTACTGAAGCTTTCTTT | CSALSTEAFF
TRBJ1-4 | TRBV6-2/TRBV6-3 | TRBD1 | 16 | - | TGTGCCAGCAGTAAATTCTCCGGGACAGGGGGCAGGGAACTGTTTTTT | CASSKFSGTGGRELFF
TRBJ1-1 | TRBV18 | TRBD1 | 16 | - | TGTGCCAGCTCACTCACAGGGGGCCGGGGGAACACTGAAGCTTTCTTT | CASSLTGGRGNTEAFF
TRBJ2-1 | TRBV9 | TRBD2 | 15 | few | TGTGCCAGCAGCAAAACTAGCGTAAATGACAATGAGCAGTTCTTC | CASSKTSVNDNEQFF
TRBJ2-7 | TRBV13 | - | 16 | few | TGTGCCAGCAGCTTAGGGGCGCTAGCCGGCACCTACGAGCAGTACTTC | CASSLGALAGTYEQYF
TRBJ1-6 | TRBV7-9 | TRBD1 | 15 | - | TGTGCCAGCAGCCCCCAGGGACAGGGGGCTTCACCCCTCCACTTT | CASSPQGQGASPLHF